This entry concerns a single TCR beta chain. The antigen is not known. Produced via immunoSEQ multiplex PCR; TCRdb's table is partial and in-frame only. The sample carries roughly 90,000 clones, approximately 94% recorded once. These data are taken from a study of OX40 agonist ivuxolimab in advanced cancers. Study-level background: Partial responses were seen in three patients, one with hepatocellular carcinoma and two with cutaneous melanoma. Study-wide findings and caveats: Expanded clones belonging to CD8+ T cells outnumbered, on average, those of CD4+. Within 6 weeks, CD4+ and CD8+ blood T cells expanded clonally at 0.1 to 3.0 mg/kg.

The CDR3 length is 18 residues. Germline CDR1 SGHVS, CDR2 FNYEAQ. The V end was cut by 1 base, the J end by 6 bases, with 22 bases between. The specimen comprised CD4+ or CD8+ T cells sorted from blood, sampled in a trial of the OX40 agonist ivuxolimab. This receptor was taken from an adult with an advanced solid tumor such as melanoma, head and neck, liver or kidney cancer. The chain combines TRBV7-6 with TRBJ1-5, with D perhaps TRBD1 (6 bases). CDR3 in DNA: TGTGCCAGCAGCTTAGGGCCGGGGGGCAGGGAAGTGTCTCAGCCCCAGCATTTT. Amino acid sequence: CASSLGPGGREVSQPQHF.